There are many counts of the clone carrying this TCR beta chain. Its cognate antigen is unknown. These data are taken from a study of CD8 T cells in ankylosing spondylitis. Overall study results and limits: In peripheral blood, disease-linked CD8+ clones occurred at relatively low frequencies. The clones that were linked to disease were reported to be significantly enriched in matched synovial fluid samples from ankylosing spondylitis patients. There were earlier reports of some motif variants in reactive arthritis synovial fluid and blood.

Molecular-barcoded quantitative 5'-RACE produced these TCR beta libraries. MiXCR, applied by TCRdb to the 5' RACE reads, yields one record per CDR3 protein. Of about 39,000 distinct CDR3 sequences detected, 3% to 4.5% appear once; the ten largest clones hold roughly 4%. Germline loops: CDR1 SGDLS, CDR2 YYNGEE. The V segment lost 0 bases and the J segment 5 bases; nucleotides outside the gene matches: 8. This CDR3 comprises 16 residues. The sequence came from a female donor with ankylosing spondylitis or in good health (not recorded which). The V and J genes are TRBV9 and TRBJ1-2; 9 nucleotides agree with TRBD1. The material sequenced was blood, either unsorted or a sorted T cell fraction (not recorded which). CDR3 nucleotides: TGTGCCAGCAGCGTAGACTTACAGGGGGCGGGGTATGGCTACACCTTC. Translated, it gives CASSVDLQGAGYGYTF.